What follows are 9 T cell receptor beta chains derived from one specimen sequenced in a study of T cell responses to AZD1222 COVID-19 vaccine. Some clones are missing from TCRdb's copy, which holds only in-frame ones; the method was immunoSEQ multiplex PCR. The sample has roughly 120,000 clones, roughly 90% seen once. The sequences come from peripheral blood, collected on day 0 of AZD1222 vaccination. Receptors were obtained from an adult in good health.

The chain carries TRBV4-1 and TRBJ1-1; D possibly corresponds to TRBD1 (5 bases). The germline gives CDR1 MGHRA, CDR2 YSYEKL. The CDR3 contains 16 residues. Trimming removed 3 bases from V and 5 bases from J, with 19 bases in between. The CDR3 region is CASSQAGTVRRTEAFF. DNA for the CDR3: TGCGCCAGCAGCCAGGCCGGGACGGTCCGTCGGACTGAAGCTTTCTTT.

In DNA form, the CDR3 reads TGTGCCAGCAGCCCGGGACTAGCGGCCCTGTTAGAGCAGTTCTTC. This translates into CASSPGLAALLEQFF. The genes are TRBV11-2 and TRBJ2-1; 11 bases map to TRBD2. This CDR3 has 15 amino acids. Germline CDR1 SGHAT, CDR2 FQNNGV. V shed 5 bases, J shed 10 bases, and the junction held 10 bases outside the gene matches.

This clone is a singleton in its sample. This chain uses TRBV19 with TRBJ1-4; 10 bases are a match to TRBD1. CDR1 and CDR2 (germline): LNHDA, SQIVND (reference sequence). V lost 3 bases, J lost 6 bases, and 4 bases stayed unmatched. The CDR3 extends over 15 amino acids. The CDR3 DNA sequence: TGTGCCAGTAGTATGGGGACAGGGGCGTATGAAAAACTGTTTTTT. Its protein product is CASSMGTGAYEKLFF.

In DNA form, the CDR3 reads TGTGCCAGTAGTATCGGGCGACAGGGGAGGGATGGCTACACCTTC. Translation gives CASSIGRQGRDGYTF. The chain uses TRBV19 and TRBJ1-2; 8 bases line up with TRBD1. The germline gives CDR1 LNHDA, CDR2 SQIVND (reference sequence). J was trimmed by 6 bases and V by 3 bases; bases with no gene match: 9. This CDR3 spans 15 amino acids.

The J gene is TRBJ2-7, the V gene TRBV5-4, with 11 bases matching TRBD2. J lost 5 bases, V lost 4 bases, and 8 bases had no gene match. This CDR3 is built from 15 residues. CDR1 and CDR2 from the germline V gene are SGHNT and YYREEE (reference sequence). CDR3 nucleotides: TGTGCCAGCAGCGGGCTAGCGGGAGGTCGGAACGAGCAGTACTTC. Translating gives CASSGLAGGRNEQYF.

The gene calls are TRBV21-1 and TRBJ2-6; the table gives TRBD2 as D, unverified against the DNA. TRBV21-1 is noted as a pseudogene. The CDR3 is 18 residues long. This CDR3 is CASNLNRTGVSGANVLTF. CDR3 DNA: TGTGCCAGCAACTTGAACCGGACGGGGGTCTCTGGGGCCAACGTCCTGACTTTC.

This sequence joins TRBV9 and TRBJ1-2; 7 bases align to TRBD1. Germline V gene sequence: CDR1 SGDLS, CDR2 YYNGEE. J lost 4 bases, V lost 4 bases, and 13 bases had no gene match. The CDR3 runs 16 residues. The CDR3 DNA follows: TGTGCCAGCAGCCTCACCCCCGGGACAGACCTCTATGGCTACACCTTC. It yields the protein CASSLTPGTDLYGYTF.

The chain has TRBV15 and TRBJ2-7; the D is unclear. Germline V lookup: CDR1 LNHNV, CDR2 YYDKDF (reference sequence). The V end lost 5 bases, the J end lost 6 bases, and 14 bases lay between the germline ends. CDR3 length: 13 amino acids. The CDR3 nucleotides are TGTGCCACCAGCCCCCCGAGCAGCCTCGAGCAGTACTTC. As protein: CATSPPSSLEQYF.

The rearrangement joins TRBV4-2 to TRBJ1-1; D is uncertain. The V end was cut by 6 bases, the J end by 6 bases, with 17 bases between. Germline V gene data show CDR1 as LGHNA and CDR2 as YNFKEQ. CDR3 size: 14 residues. The CDR3 here is CASSRPGHGPEAFF. CDR3 bases: TGTGCCAGCAGTCGTCCTGGTCACGGGCCTGAAGCTTTCTTT.